The 29 T cell receptor beta chains below come from one sample, sequenced in a study of blood T cells in healthy people across ages (dated by TCRdb to the mid-2010s). The library was produced with 5' RACE. The instrument was an Illumina HiSeq 2500. The second PCR ran for roughly 7 to 12 cycles and used a J-beta primer mix along with a sample-barcoded 5' primer. Using fastp trimming at Q25 and MiXCR clonotype assembly, TCRdb reanalyzed the public sequencing data and kept in-frame beta chains. CDR3 protein duplicates are merged, each entry listing the most common genes and DNA. Here the sample has 1.4 million or so distinct CDR3 sequences; around 40% occur a single time. Of the sample, about 4% falls within the top ten clones. The sample taken for sequencing was blood. The source is a woman aged 18-29 years in good health.

Turning to this clonotype: At one end the junction does not follow the germline gene, possibly because of a read error. V usage is TRBV5-1 and J usage is TRBJ2-3; no reliable D call. CDR1 is SGHRS and CDR2 is YFSETQ in the germline V gene. The CDR3 extends over 14 amino acids. The CDR3 loop reads CASSLGHGTDTQYF. CDR3 coding DNA: TGTGCCAGCAGCTTAGGGCACGGCACAGATACGCAGTATTTT.

The V call is TRBV2, the J call TRBJ1-4, with 7 bases that match TRBD1. Germline CDR1 and CDR2: SNHLY and FYNNEI. The CDR3 contains 14 residues. With V trimmed by 7 bases and J by 7 bases, 9 bases remained unmatched. The DNA for the CDR3 is TGTGCCAGCAAACGAGGGGGCTGGGGTGAAAAACTGTTTTTT. It encodes CASKRGGWGEKLFF.

The chain uses TRBV5-1 and TRBJ1-2, with unresolved D. The CDR3 runs 11 residues. The V gene's germline CDR1 is SGHRS and CDR2 YFSETQ. V lost 6 bases and J lost 4, with 7 bases in between. The CDR3 here is CASKGTYGYTF. CDR3 in DNA: TGCGCCAGCAAGGGAACCTATGGCTACACCTTC.

In this sample, this clonotype turned up a few times. The genes are TRBV20-1 and TRBJ1-1; TRBD1 agrees at 7 bases. The CDR3 runs to 12 residues. V lost 3 bases and J lost 7; bases outside the gene matches: 5. Germline CDR1 and CDR2: DFQATT and SNEGSKA (reference sequence). Written as DNA, the CDR3 is TGCAGTGCTAGGGGGGACAGACGTGAAGCTTTCTTT. Its translation: CSARGDRREAFF.

This clonotype showed up just a few times. The chain couples TRBV6-6 to TRBJ1-1; no reliable D call. Per germline, CDR1 MNHNY and CDR2 SVGAGI (reference sequence). V lost 6 bases and J 3 bases, leaving 17 bases between the germline ends. The CDR3 sequence is 15 residues long. The CDR3 region is CASSSVERADTEAFF. CDR3 nucleotide sequence: TGTGCCAGCAGCTCCGTTGAGCGAGCGGACACTGAAGCTTTCTTT.

The V call is TRBV28, the J call TRBJ2-2; no reliable D call. The CDR3 runs 13 residues. The germline CDR1 and CDR2 sequences are MDHEN and SYDVKM. Trimming took off 2 bases at V and 4 bases at J, with 5 bases between the two ends. CDR3 nucleotides: TGTGCCAGCAGTTTACAAGCCACCGGGGAGCTGTTTTTT. It yields the protein CASSLQATGELFF.

This clonotype was observed a few times. The CDR3 nucleotides are TGTGCCAGCAGCTTAGGAGACAGGGGTATTTCACCCCTCCACTTT. Translated, it gives CASSLGDRGISPLHF. The chain employs TRBV7-2 and TRBJ1-6, with 8 nucleotides matching TRBD1. Per the germline V gene, CDR1 is SGHTA and CDR2 is FQGNSA. The CDR3 has 15 residues. The V gene end was trimmed by 1 base and the J gene end by 9 bases; junction bases not matched to a gene: 5.

The chain joins TRBV12-3 or TRBV12-4 to TRBJ1-2; D call uncertain. V was pared by 3 bases and J by 10 bases, with 9 bases between. The CDR3 length is 11 residues. As DNA, the CDR3 is TGTGCCAGCAGTTTTTGGGAAGCCTACACCTTC. Translating it yields CASSFWEAYTF.

This clonotype appeared a single time. One junction end does not reproduce the germline sequence, and a read error may be involved. The chain links TRBV7-9 to TRBJ1-2; tentative D call: TRBD1 (6 bases). The V gene's germline CDR1 is SEHNR and CDR2 FQNEAQ (reference sequence). The CDR3 loop spans 16 amino acids. For the CDR3, the DNA is TGTGCCAGCAGCTTACCCACACGACAGGCTAACTATGACTACACCTTC. It specifies CASSLPTRQANYDYTF.

The chain uses TRBV29-1 and TRBJ2-5, with D possibly TRBD2 on 6 matching bases. The CDR3 extends over 13 amino acids. Trimming removed 5 bases from V and 5 bases from J, with 15 bases in between. Germline V gives CDR1 SQVTM, CDR2 ANQGSEA. This CDR3 reads CSVSRRRGETQYF. CDR3 bases: TGCAGCGTTTCCCGCCGCCGGGGGGAGACCCAGTACTTC.

J is TRBJ2-4 and V is TRBV7-9; perhaps D is TRBD1 or TRBD2 (5 bases each). The J call is uncertain, as TRBJ2-7 better fits the DNA end. The germline V gene has CDR1 SEHNR and CDR2 FQNEAQ (reference sequence). CDR3 length: 15 amino acids. Written as DNA, the CDR3 is TGTGCCAGCAGCTTAACAGGACTTCGTAGTGCCGAGCAGTACTTC. Protein: CASSLTGLRSAEQYF.

This chain connects TRBV7-8 to TRBJ1-6; D gene ambiguous. V was clipped by 7 bases and J by 3 bases, with 16 bases between them. The germline V gene encodes CDR1 SGHVS and CDR2 FQNEAQ. This CDR3 contains 16 residues. The CDR3 sequence is CASTSTPGVYNSPLHF. The CDR3 DNA reads TGTGCCAGCACCTCCACCCCCGGGGTCTATAATTCACCCCTCCACTTT.

The V and J genes are TRBV12-3 or TRBV12-4 and TRBJ2-5, with a tentative D call TRBD2 (6 bases). Trimming removed 4 bases at V and 5 bases at J, with 11 bases between. The CDR3 length is 13 residues. CDR3 sequence: CASSSHGGETQYF. Written as DNA, the CDR3 is TGTGCCAGCAGTTCCCATGGGGGGGAGACCCAGTACTTC.

This rearrangement joins TRBV7-6 to TRBJ2-7, with TRBD2 matching 8 bases. Near its end, the DNA agrees better with TRBJ2-5, so the J call may be wrong. This CDR3 has 15 amino acids. CDR1 and CDR2 from the germline V gene are SGHVS and FNYEAQ. The CDR3 DNA reads as TGTGCCAGCAGCCCCCACTGGCGGGAGGTCGAGACCCAGTACTTC. It is translated as CASSPHWREVETQYF.

There are a few counts of this clonotype. The V and J genes are TRBV2 and TRBJ2-7, with D hard to call. V lost 3 bases to trimming and J lost 0 bases, with 9 bases between them. The CDR3 contains 14 residues. Germline V lookup: CDR1 SNHLY, CDR2 FYNNEI. CDR3 bases: TGTGCCAGCAGTGACACTTGGATCTCCTACGAGCAGTACTTC. Encoded protein: CASSDTWISYEQYF.

J is TRBJ2-7 and V is TRBV20-1, with 9 bases matching TRBD1. The CDR3 consists of 15 residues. The ends lost 4 bases at V and 5 bases at J; junction bases unmatched: 12. Germline V gene sequence: CDR1 DFQATT, CDR2 SNEGSKA (reference sequence). The CDR3 spells CSATPRDRASDEQYF. Here the CDR3 DNA reads TGCAGTGCTACGCCAAGGGACAGGGCGTCCGACGAGCAGTACTTC.

The V gene is TRBV20-1, the J gene TRBJ2-1; 9 bases line up with TRBD2. The tail of the sequence fits TRBJ2-7 better, so the J call may be wrong. This CDR3 has 16 residues. Germline V CDR1 and CDR2: DFQATT, SNEGSKA (reference sequence). CDR3 loop: CSARAASGNSYNEQYF. The CDR3 bases are TGCAGTGCTAGAGCTGCTAGCGGGAACTCCTACAATGAGCAGTACTTC.

This clonotype was detected only a few times. V usage is TRBV7-2 and J usage is TRBJ2-4; no definite D call. CDR3 length equals 16 residues. The ends were cut back, 1 base at V and 0 bases at J, with 10 bases in the middle. In germline, CDR1 is SGHTA, CDR2 FQGNSA. As DNA, the CDR3 is TGTGCCAGCAGCTTAGTAGGCGTTTTAGCCAAAAACATTCAGTACTTC. Translating it yields CASSLVGVLAKNIQYF.

In regard to this clonotype: Germline is not matched at one junction end, which may reflect a read error. The rearrangement links TRBV20-1 to TRBJ1-1, with 7 bases aligning to TRBD1. The CDR3 length is 16 residues. Germline V gives CDR1 DFQATT, CDR2 SNEGSKA (reference sequence). The chain's CDR3 is CSASDPGGQLNTEAFF. The CDR3 coding sequence is TGCAGTGCTAGCGATCCCGGGGGACAGTTGAATACTGAAGCTTTCTTT.

This clonotype was counted only a few times. The gene calls are TRBV7-2 and TRBJ1-4; no definite D call. Germline CDR1 SGHTA, CDR2 FQGNSA. The V gene lost 2 bases and the J gene lost 1 base, with 8 bases spanning the gap. The CDR3 runs to 15 residues. This chain's CDR3 is CASSLTPVTNEKLFF. The CDR3, as DNA: TGTGCCAGCAGCTTAACCCCGGTAACTAATGAAAAACTGTTTTTT.

The chain uses TRBV11-1 and TRBJ1-1; D might be TRBD1 (5 bases). The CDR3 has 16 amino acids. Trimming stripped 2 bases from V and 0 bases from J, with 13 bases between. Germline-derived CDR1 and CDR2 are SGHAT and FQDESV (reference sequence). CDR3 amino acids: CASSLIAGTLNTEAFF. The CDR3 DNA follows: TGTGCCAGCAGCTTAATCGCCGGGACCCTGAACACTGAAGCTTTCTTT.

This clonotype has at least ten counts. This sequence joins TRBV4-1 and TRBJ1-2, with D maybe TRBD1 (5 bases). Trimming took off 2 bases at V and 4 bases at J, with 11 bases between the two ends. Germline CDR1 and CDR2: MGHRA and YSYEKL. This CDR3 has 14 residues. The CDR3, as DNA: TGCGCCAGCAGCCAACCCGGGACGGTCTATGGCTACACCTTC. As protein: CASSQPGTVYGYTF.

V is TRBV2 and J is TRBJ2-1, with D perhaps TRBD2 (7 bases). The germline gives CDR1 SNHLY, CDR2 FYNNEI. Deletions cut 3 bases from V and 0 bases from J, with 15 bases between. The CDR3 totals 17 residues. CDR3 in DNA: TGTGCCAGCAGTGATTACGGGGGGCGTAGCTCCTACAATGAGCAGTTCTTC. Encoded protein: CASSDYGGRSSYNEQFF.

The rearrangement uses TRBV5-1 and TRBJ1-2, with D uncertain. The germline V gene encodes CDR1 SGHRS and CDR2 YFSETQ. The V end lost 0 bases, the J end lost 2 bases, and 17 bases lay between the germline ends. The CDR3 covers 17 residues. CDR3 bases: TGCGCCAGCAGCTTGGCCCACAGCTCTAATCTAAACTATGGCTACACCTTC. Translation gives CASSLAHSSNLNYGYTF.

Concerning this clonotype itself: A junction end diverges from the germline sequence, so it may reflect a read error. The chain employs TRBV7-2 and TRBJ2-1, with D unresolved. CDR1 SGHTA and CDR2 FQGNSA come from the germline V gene. CDR3 size: 14 residues. The CDR3 loop reads CAGSFGYSYNEQFF. In nucleotides, the CDR3 is TGTGCCGGCAGCTTTGGTTACAGTTACAATGAGCAGTTCTTC.

V usage is TRBV4-3 and J usage is TRBJ2-3; D possibly corresponds to TRBD2 (7 bases). CDR3 size: 15 residues. V dropped 0 bases and J dropped 7 bases, with 14 bases sitting between them. CDR1 is LGHNA, CDR2 YSLEER, per germline. The CDR3 sequence is CASSQDGGARNTQYF. The DNA for the CDR3 is TGCGCCAGCAGCCAAGATGGGGGGGCCAGAAATACGCAGTATTTT.

The rearrangement joins TRBV6-2 or TRBV6-3 to TRBJ1-2; 7 bases match TRBD1. CDR3 length: 13 residues. The J segment lost 4 bases and the V segment lost 5 bases, leaving 4 bases of the junction unmatched. CDR1 and CDR2 from the germline V gene are MNHEY and SVGEGT. The CDR3 region has the DNA TGTGCCAGCAGTACGGACAGGCGCTATGGCTACACCTTC. This encodes CASSTDRRYGYTF.

The rearrangement uses TRBV29-1 and TRBJ2-1; 8 bases align to TRBD1. This CDR3 has 14 amino acids. The germline V gene has CDR1 SQVTM and CDR2 ANQGSEA. The trim removed 0 bases at V and 5 bases at J, leaving 3 bases unmatched. The CDR3 is CSVEDRGPHNEQFF. The CDR3 bases are TGCAGCGTTGAAGACAGGGGGCCTCACAATGAGCAGTTCTTC.

This chain connects TRBV20-1 to TRBJ2-3; the D gene is possibly TRBD2 (6 bases). Germline assignment: CDR1 DFQATT and CDR2 SNEGSKA (reference sequence). CDR3 size: 13 residues. Between the trimmed V and J ends, which lost 3 bases and 6 bases, there was a span of 13 bases. For the CDR3, the DNA is TGCAGTGCTAGGGGCGGGGCTGGGGATACGCAGTATTTT. It is translated as CSARGGAGDTQYF.